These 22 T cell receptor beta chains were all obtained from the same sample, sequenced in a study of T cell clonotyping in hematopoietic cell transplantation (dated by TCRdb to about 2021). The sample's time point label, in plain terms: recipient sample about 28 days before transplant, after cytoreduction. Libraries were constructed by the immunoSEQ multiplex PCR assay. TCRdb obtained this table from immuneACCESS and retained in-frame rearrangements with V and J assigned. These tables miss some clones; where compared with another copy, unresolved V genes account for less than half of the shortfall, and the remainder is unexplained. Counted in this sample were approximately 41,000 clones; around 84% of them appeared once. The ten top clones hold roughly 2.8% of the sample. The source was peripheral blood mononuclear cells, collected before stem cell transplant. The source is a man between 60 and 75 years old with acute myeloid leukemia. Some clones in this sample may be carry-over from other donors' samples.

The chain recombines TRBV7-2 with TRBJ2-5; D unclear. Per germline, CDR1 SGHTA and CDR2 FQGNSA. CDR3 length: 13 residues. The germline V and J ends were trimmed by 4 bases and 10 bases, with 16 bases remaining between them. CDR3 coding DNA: TGTGCCAGCAGCTACACAGAGAGATGGCACCAGTACTTC. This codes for CASSYTERWHQYF.

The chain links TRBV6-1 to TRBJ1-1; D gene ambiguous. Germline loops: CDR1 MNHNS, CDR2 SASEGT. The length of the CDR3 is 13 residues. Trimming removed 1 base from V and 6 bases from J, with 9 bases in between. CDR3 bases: TGTGCCAGCAGTGAAGATAGTTTTGCTGAAGCTTTCTTT. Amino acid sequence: CASSEDSFAEAFF.

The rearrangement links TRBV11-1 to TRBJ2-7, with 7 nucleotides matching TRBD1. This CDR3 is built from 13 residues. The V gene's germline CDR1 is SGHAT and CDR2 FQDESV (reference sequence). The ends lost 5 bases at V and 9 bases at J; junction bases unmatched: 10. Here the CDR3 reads CASSDHTGVRQYF. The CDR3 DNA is TGTGCCAGCAGCGATCACACAGGGGTAAGGCAGTACTTC.

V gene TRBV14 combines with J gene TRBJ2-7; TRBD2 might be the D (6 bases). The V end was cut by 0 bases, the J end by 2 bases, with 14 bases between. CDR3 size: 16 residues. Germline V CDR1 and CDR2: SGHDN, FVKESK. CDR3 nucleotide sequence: TGTGCCAGCAGCCAAGATCTAGGTAGCGGAACCTACGAGCAGTACTTC. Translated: CASSQDLGSGTYEQYF.

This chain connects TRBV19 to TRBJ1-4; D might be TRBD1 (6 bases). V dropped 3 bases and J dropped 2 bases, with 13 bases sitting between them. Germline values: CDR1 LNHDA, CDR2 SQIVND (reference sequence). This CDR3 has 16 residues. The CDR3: CASSIGGQTTNEKLFF. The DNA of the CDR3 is TGTGCCAGTAGTATCGGGGGGCAAACTACTAATGAAAAACTGTTTTTT.

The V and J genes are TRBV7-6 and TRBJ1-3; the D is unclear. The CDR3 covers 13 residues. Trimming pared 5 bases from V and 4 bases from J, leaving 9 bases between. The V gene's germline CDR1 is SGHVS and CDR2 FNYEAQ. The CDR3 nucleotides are TGTGCCAGCAGCCACAGTTCCGGAAACACCATATATTTT. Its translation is CASSHSSGNTIYF.

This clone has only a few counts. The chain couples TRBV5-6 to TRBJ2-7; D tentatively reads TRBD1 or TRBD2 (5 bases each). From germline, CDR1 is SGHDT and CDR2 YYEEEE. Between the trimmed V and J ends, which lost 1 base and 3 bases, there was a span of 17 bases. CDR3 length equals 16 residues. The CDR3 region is CASSLPGVGPLYEQYF. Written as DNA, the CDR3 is TGTGCCAGCAGCTTGCCGGGTGTGGGACCTCTCTACGAGCAGTACTTC.

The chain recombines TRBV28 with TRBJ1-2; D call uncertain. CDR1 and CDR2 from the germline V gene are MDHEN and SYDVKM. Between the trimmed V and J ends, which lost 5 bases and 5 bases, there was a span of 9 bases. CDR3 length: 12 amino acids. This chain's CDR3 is CASSPPRYGYTF. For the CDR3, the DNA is TGTGCCAGCAGTCCCCCTCGATATGGCTACACCTTC.

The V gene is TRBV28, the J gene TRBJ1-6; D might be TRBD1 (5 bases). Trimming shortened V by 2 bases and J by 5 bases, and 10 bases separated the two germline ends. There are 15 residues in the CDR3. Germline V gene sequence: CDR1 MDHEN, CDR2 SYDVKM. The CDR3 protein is CASSLRGRDNSPLHF. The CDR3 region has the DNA TGTGCCAGCAGTTTAAGGGGCAGGGATAATTCACCCCTCCACTTT.

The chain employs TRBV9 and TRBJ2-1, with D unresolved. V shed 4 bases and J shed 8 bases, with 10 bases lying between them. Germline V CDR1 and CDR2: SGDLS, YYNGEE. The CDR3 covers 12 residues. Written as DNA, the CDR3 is TGTGCCAGCAGCACATGGCGCGATGAGCAGTTCTTC. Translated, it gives CASSTWRDEQFF.

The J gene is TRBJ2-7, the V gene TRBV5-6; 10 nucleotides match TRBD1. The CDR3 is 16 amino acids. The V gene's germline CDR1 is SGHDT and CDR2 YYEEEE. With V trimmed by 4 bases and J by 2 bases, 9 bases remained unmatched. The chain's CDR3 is CASSPRQGASTYEQYF. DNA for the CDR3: TGTGCCAGCAGCCCCCGACAGGGGGCTTCTACCTACGAGCAGTACTTC.

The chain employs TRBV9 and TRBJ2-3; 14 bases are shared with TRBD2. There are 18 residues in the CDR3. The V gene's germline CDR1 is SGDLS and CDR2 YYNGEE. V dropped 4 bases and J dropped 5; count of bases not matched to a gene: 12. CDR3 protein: CASSMTSGGAMALDTQYF. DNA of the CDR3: TGTGCCAGCAGCATGACTAGCGGGGGGGCCATGGCGCTAGATACGCAGTATTTT.

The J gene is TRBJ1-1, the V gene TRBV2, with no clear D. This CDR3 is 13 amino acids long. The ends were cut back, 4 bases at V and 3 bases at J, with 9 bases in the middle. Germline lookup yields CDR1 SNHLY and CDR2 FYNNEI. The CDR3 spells CASSGDTYTEAFF. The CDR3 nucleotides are TGTGCCAGCAGTGGAGACACATACACTGAAGCTTTCTTT.

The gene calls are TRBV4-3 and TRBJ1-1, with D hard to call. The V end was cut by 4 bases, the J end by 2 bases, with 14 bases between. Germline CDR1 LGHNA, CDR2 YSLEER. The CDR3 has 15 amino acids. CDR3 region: CASSLRTGANTEAFF. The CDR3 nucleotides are TGCGCCAGCAGCCTCAGAACGGGAGCCAACACTGAAGCTTTCTTT.

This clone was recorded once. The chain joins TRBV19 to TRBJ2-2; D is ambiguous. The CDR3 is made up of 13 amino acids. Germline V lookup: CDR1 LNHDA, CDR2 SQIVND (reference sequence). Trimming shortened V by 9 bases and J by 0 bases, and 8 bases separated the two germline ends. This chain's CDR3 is CASRLTNTGELFF. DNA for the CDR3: TGTGCCAGCCGCCTTACGAACACCGGGGAGCTGTTTTTT.

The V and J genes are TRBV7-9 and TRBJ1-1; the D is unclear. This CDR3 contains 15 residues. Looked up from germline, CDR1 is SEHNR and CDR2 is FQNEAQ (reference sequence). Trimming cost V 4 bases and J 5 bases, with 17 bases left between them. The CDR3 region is CASSSRRRGDTEAFF. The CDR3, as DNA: TGTGCCAGCAGCTCACGGAGACGAGGTGATACTGAAGCTTTCTTT. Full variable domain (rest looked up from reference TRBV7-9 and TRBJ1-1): DTGVSQNPRHKITKRGQNVTFRCDPISEHNRLYWYRQTLGQGPEFLTYFQNEAQLEKSRLLSDRFSAERPKGSFSTLEIQRTEQGDSAMYLCASSSRRRGDTEAFFGQGTRLTVV.

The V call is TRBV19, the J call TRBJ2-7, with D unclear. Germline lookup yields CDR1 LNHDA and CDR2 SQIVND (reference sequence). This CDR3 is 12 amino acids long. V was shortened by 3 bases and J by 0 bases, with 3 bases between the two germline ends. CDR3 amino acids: CASSIGSYEQYF. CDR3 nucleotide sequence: TGTGCCAGTAGTATTGGCTCCTACGAGCAGTACTTC.

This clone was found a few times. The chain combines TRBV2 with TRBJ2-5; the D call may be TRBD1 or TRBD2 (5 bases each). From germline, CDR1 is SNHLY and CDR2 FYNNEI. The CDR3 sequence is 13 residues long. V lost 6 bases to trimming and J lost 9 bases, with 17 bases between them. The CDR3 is CASSVQGDGAQYF. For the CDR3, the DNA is TGTGCCAGCAGCGTCCAAGGGGACGGGGCCCAGTACTTC.

The CDR3 DNA reads as TGCGCCAGCAGCTTGGTTGCCGGCGACGAAAAACTGTTTTTT. This sequence encodes CASSLVAGDEKLFF. V usage is TRBV5-1 and J usage is TRBJ1-4; D is undetermined. The CDR3 sequence is 14 residues long. The V end lost 0 bases, the J end lost 8 bases, and 11 bases lay between the germline ends. From germline, CDR1 is SGHRS and CDR2 YFSETQ. Complete variable domain (other parts from reference TRBV5-1 and TRBJ1-4): KAGVTQTPRYLIKTRGQQVTLSCSPISGHRSVSWYQQTPGQGLQFLFEYFSETQRNKGNFPGRFSGRQFSNSRSEMNVSTLELGDSALYLCASSLVAGDEKLFFGSGTQLSVL.

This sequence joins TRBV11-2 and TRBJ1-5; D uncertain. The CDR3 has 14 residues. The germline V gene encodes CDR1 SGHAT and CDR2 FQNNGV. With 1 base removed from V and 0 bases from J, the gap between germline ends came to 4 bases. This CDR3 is CASSLGSSNQPQHF. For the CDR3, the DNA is TGTGCCAGCAGCTTAGGCAGTAGCAATCAGCCCCAGCATTTT.

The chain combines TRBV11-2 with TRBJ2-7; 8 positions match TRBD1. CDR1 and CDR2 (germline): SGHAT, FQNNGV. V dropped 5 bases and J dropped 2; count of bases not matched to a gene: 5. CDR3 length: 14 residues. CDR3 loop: CASSLMTGAYEQYF. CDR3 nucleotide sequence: TGTGCCAGCAGCCTGATGACAGGGGCCTACGAGCAGTACTTC. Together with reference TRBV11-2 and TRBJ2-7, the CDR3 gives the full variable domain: EAGVAQSPRYKIIEKRQSVAFWCNPISGHATLYWYQQILGQGPKLLIQFQNNGVVDDSQLPKDRFSAERLKGVDSTLKIQPAKLEDSAVYLCASSLMTGAYEQYFGPGTRLTVT.

CDR3 sequence: CASSLRGNGYTF. In DNA form, the CDR3 reads TGTGCCAGCAGTTTAAGAGGCAATGGCTACACCTTC. V and J are TRBV28 and TRBJ1-2; D unclear. Germline CDR1 MDHEN, CDR2 SYDVKM. V dropped 2 bases and J dropped 6 bases, with 7 bases sitting between them. CDR3 length equals 12 residues.